This T cell receptor (beta chain) was sequenced for a study of shared clonotypes between healthy human individuals. Looking at the study overall: Sampling drew on donors who were a couple of women and a few men aged 18 to 49.

Notes on the study in general: Limited genetic and exposure-history diversity came from having few donors. Clonotypes not shared had lower generation probabilities than those common to all four donors.

Assay: immunoSEQ multiplex PCR; the TCRdb copy retains only in-frame clones and omits some. The sample records some 1,900,000 clones, over 85% being singletons. The CDR3 contains 14 residues. V shed 0 bases and J shed 2 bases, with 9 bases lying between them. Germline V lookup: CDR1 SGDLS, CDR2 YYNGEE. A word on this clone: The target antigen is unknown. The same CDR3 is also encoded by other DNA sequences in this sample.

CD45RO negativity and positive selection for CCR7 defined naive CD8 cells, a population that excluded terminally differentiated effector memory CD45RA+ cells. All of the donors resided in Nashville, Tennessee, and each was a Caucasian adult. This clonotype was obtained from a man younger than 35 in good health. Sequencing input: naive CD8+ T cells sorted from blood. The rearrangement links TRBV9 to TRBJ2-7, with a weak D call TRBD2 (6 bases). CDR3 in amino acids: CASSVDGGTYEQYF. CDR3 DNA: TGTGCCAGCAGCGTAGACGGGGGTACCTACGAGCAGTACTTC.